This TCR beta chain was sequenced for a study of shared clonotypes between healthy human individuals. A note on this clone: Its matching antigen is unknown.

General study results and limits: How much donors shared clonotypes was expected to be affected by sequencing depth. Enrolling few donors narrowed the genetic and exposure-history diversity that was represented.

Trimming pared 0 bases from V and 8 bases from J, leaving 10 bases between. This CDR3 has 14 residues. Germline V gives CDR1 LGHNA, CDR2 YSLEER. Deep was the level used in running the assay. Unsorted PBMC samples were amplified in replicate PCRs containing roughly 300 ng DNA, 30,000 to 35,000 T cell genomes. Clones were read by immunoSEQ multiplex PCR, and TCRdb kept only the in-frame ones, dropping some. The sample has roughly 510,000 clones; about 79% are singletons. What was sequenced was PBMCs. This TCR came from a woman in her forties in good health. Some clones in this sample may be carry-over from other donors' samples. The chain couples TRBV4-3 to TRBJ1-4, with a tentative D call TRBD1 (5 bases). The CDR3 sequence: CASSQEVRGEKLFF. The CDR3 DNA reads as TGCGCCAGCAGCCAAGAGGTCCGGGGCGAAAAACTGTTTTTT.